This T cell receptor beta chain derives from a study of cytomegalovirus exposure and HLA in healthy donors. The study, taken as a whole, reports: In vitro testing confirmed a few CMV-associated chains as specific for CMV antigens. Equally common other TCR beta chains were less clonally expanded than HLA-associated ones, a later analysis found.

Germline V gene sequence: CDR1 SGHRS, CDR2 YFSETQ. Trimming took 3 bases from V and 5 from J, leaving 15 bases between them. CDR3 length equals 14 residues. Primers included in the PCR were 60 Vbeta and 13 Jbeta primers. Method: immunoSEQ multiplex PCR; TCRdb's copy keeps in-frame clones and lacks some. This sample has fewer than 65,000 clones, with 65% to 85% found just once. As to this clone: Its target is not known.

This sequence joins TRBV5-1 and TRBJ2-7; D unresolved. Sequencing was performed on PBMCs. The clonotype originates from a man aged 25-45 years in good health and CMV-seronegative. The CDR3 coding sequence is TGCGCCAGCAGCTCTCGATCCGGGTCGGACGAGCAGTACTTC. Protein: CASSSRSGSDEQYF.